The clone carrying this TCR beta chain was seen a few times. These data belong to a study of shared clonotypes between healthy human individuals. Assay: immunoSEQ multiplex PCR; the TCRdb copy retains only in-frame clones and omits some. Among about 190,000 clones listed, about 68% were seen once. The CDR3 totals 17 residues. Trimming removed 3 bases from V and 1 base from J; junction bases left unmatched: 0. The germline gives CDR1 LNHNV, CDR2 YYDKDF (reference sequence). The genes are TRBV15 and TRBJ2-1, with TRBD2 matching over 16 bases. What was sequenced was memory CD4+ T cells sorted from blood. As for subset: CD45RA-negative fraction. This TCR was sampled from a young man in good health. CDR3 loop: CATSRGLAGGSYNEQFF. The CDR3 region has the DNA TGTGCCACCAGCAGGGGACTAGCGGGAGGGTCCTACAATGAGCAGTTCTTC.